One and the same sample provided the 16 T cell receptor beta chains below, sequenced in a study of blood T cells in healthy people across ages. The use of a sample-barcoded 5' primer and a J-beta primer mix characterized a second PCR of roughly 6 to 11 cycles. TCRdb reprocessed the 5' RACE reads via MiXCR and lists one record per CDR3 protein. Counted here are under 800,000 distinct CDR3 sequences, roughly two fifths occurring once; the ten biggest clones make up about 20%. The sequencing input was blood. These receptors originate from a woman aged 55-69 years in good health.

The chain recombines TRBV6-1 with TRBJ2-7, with no clear D. V dropped 7 bases and J dropped 1 base, with 11 bases sitting between them. Germline V gives CDR1 MNHNS, CDR2 SASEGT. This CDR3 is built from 13 residues. CDR3 region: CASTKGLSYEQYF. CDR3 DNA sequence: TGTGCCAGCACCAAGGGTTTGTCCTACGAGCAGTACTTC.

As to this clonotype: A much larger clone differs from this one at a single base, so this may be a read error. The chain combines TRBV4-3 with TRBJ2-1; D is possibly TRBD2 (6 bases). The CDR3 consists of 13 residues. Germline V gives CDR1 LGHNA, CDR2 YSLEER. V dropped 0 bases and J dropped 15 bases, with 15 bases sitting between them. CDR3: CASSQDLREARFF. CDR3 DNA sequence: TGCGCCAGCAGCCAAGATCTGAGGGAGGCGCGGTTCTTC.

In its sample, this clonotype was seen a few times. This chain connects TRBV6-2 or TRBV6-3 to TRBJ1-5; D remains ambiguous. This CDR3 spans 11 amino acids. V dropped 1 base and J dropped 9 bases, with 4 bases sitting between them. Germline lookup yields CDR1 MNHEY and CDR2 SVGEGT. The CDR3 DNA follows: TGTGCCAGCAGTTACTTGGGGCCCCAGCATTTT. Amino acid sequence: CASSYLGPQHF.

This rearrangement joins TRBV20-1 to TRBJ2-1, with D possibly being TRBD2 (6 bases). Trimming pared 6 bases from V and 2 bases from J, leaving 17 bases between. Germline V CDR1 and CDR2: DFQATT, SNEGSKA (reference sequence). CDR3 length: 15 residues. The CDR3 sequence: CSARNRPGAYNEQFF. CDR3 sequence (DNA): TGCAGTGCCCGAAACCGCCCGGGGGCCTACAATGAGCAGTTCTTC.

This clonotype was counted a few times. The rearrangement links TRBV7-2 to TRBJ2-7; 8 bases agree with TRBD2. Germline V gene data show CDR1 as SGHTA and CDR2 as FQGNSA. The CDR3 has 13 residues. Trimming removed 2 bases from V and 6 bases from J; junction bases left unmatched: 3. The CDR3 DNA sequence: TGTGCCAGCAGCTTACTACTAGCGGCCGAGCAGTACTTC. Protein sequence: CASSLLLAAEQYF.

The chain combines TRBV11-2 with TRBJ2-3; a possible D gene is TRBD2 (6 bases). V gave up 1 base and J gave up 2 bases, with 16 bases separating them. This CDR3 is built from 17 residues. Germline V gene lookup returns CDR1 SGHAT and CDR2 FQNNGV. This CDR3 reads CASSLVGSGPVTDTQYF. The CDR3, as DNA: TGTGCCAGCAGCTTAGTAGGTAGCGGTCCCGTCACAGATACGCAGTATTTT.

This sequence joins TRBV3-1 and TRBJ2-3; no clear D gene. V lost 4 bases, J lost 3 bases, and 8 bases lay in between. CDR3 length equals 13 residues. Germline assignment: CDR1 LGHDT and CDR2 YNNKEL (reference sequence). The CDR3 loop reads CASSPHTTDTQYF. For the CDR3, the DNA is TGTGCCAGCAGCCCCCACACGACAGATACGCAGTATTTT.

The chain carries TRBV29-1 and TRBJ1-2, with D tentatively TRBD1 (6 bases). V dropped 4 bases and J dropped 9 bases, with 15 bases sitting between them. The CDR3 consists of 12 residues. Germline CDR1 is SQVTM and CDR2 is ANQGSEA. CDR3 nucleotide sequence: TGCAGCGTTGCCGCTCGTGGACAGCGCTACACCTTC. It yields the protein CSVAARGQRYTF.

This chain uses TRBV6-2 or TRBV6-3 with TRBJ1-5, with D possibly TRBD1 on 6 matching bases. Germline CDR1 reads MNHEY; CDR2 reads SVGEGT. Trimming removed 2 bases at V and 4 bases at J, with 15 bases between. The CDR3 sequence is 16 residues long. The CDR3 is CASSYPTGIINQPQHF. The CDR3 region has the DNA TGTGCCAGCAGTTACCCTACAGGGATTATTAATCAGCCCCAGCATTTT.

This chain joins TRBV3-1 and TRBJ2-1; 9 nucleotides line up with TRBD2. The CDR3 covers 16 residues. The trim removed 4 bases at V and 11 bases at J, leaving 15 bases unmatched. The germline CDR1 and CDR2 sequences are LGHDT and YNNKEL (reference sequence). The CDR3 DNA sequence: TGTGCCAGCAGCCGGGATGGGGCGAGCGGGGGGATGAAGCAGTTCTTC. Its translation is CASSRDGASGGMKQFF.

Only one count was recorded for this clonotype. V is TRBV2 and J is TRBJ2-2, with a possible D match to TRBD1 (6 bases). Germline V CDR1 and CDR2: SNHLY, FYNNEI. V shed 5 bases and J shed 3 bases, with 13 bases lying between them. This CDR3 contains 15 residues. The CDR3 loop reads CASSINRVDTGELFF. For the CDR3, the DNA is TGTGCCAGCAGTATCAACAGGGTGGACACCGGGGAGCTGTTTTTT.

In its sample, this clonotype was seen a few times. The chain combines TRBV7-2 with TRBJ2-5, with 7 nucleotides matching TRBD2. CDR1 is SGHTA, CDR2 FQGNSA, per germline. The V gene end was trimmed by 5 bases and the J gene end by 4 bases; junction bases not matched to a gene: 13. The CDR3 extends over 16 amino acids. The CDR3 nucleotides are TGTGCCAGCAGCCGGGATTTAGGGGCGGGAGCAGAGACCCAGTACTTC. Translated: CASSRDLGAGAETQYF.

The rearrangement uses TRBV7-9 and TRBJ2-3; the D gene is possibly TRBD2 (6 bases). The CDR3 runs 18 residues. Trimming cost V 0 bases and J 0 bases, with 16 bases left between them. From germline, CDR1 is SEHNR and CDR2 FQNEAQ (reference sequence). The CDR3 DNA is TGTGCCAGCAGCTTAGCGGGAGGTAGGAGTTCGAGCACAGATACGCAGTATTTT. Translation: CASSLAGGRSSSTDTQYF.

The V gene is TRBV9, the J gene TRBJ1-1; 8 bases map to TRBD1. The V segment lost 3 bases and the J segment 0 bases; nucleotides outside the gene matches: 4. CDR1 is SGDLS and CDR2 is YYNGEE in the germline V gene. CDR3 length: 15 amino acids. CDR3 loop: CASSAQGDLNTEAFF. CDR3 DNA sequence: TGTGCCAGCAGCGCACAGGGGGACTTGAACACTGAAGCTTTCTTT.

This clonotype has more than one count but fewer than ten. This sequence joins TRBV7-6 and TRBJ1-2; D remains ambiguous. Trimming took 7 bases from V and 7 from J, leaving 10 bases between them. This CDR3 has 11 residues. In germline, CDR1 is SGHVS, CDR2 FNYEAQ. In DNA form, the CDR3 reads TGTGCCAGCAACCGACCCAGTGGCTACACCTTC. Translation: CASNRPSGYTF.

The rearrangement joins TRBV9 to TRBJ2-5, with D perhaps matching TRBD2 (5 bases). Trimming removed 1 base at V and 5 bases at J, with 15 bases between. Germline CDR1 reads SGDLS; CDR2 reads YYNGEE. The CDR3 has 15 residues. The CDR3 DNA reads as TGTGCCAGCAGCGTATCATTAGTGTCGGGGGAGACCCAGTACTTC. This translates into CASSVSLVSGETQYF.